This T cell receptor (beta chain) comes out of a study of metastatic and nonmetastatic thyroid tumors. For the study at large: Repertoire data that came from the blood and tumor or nodule tissue of malignant and benign thyroid patients were compared.

There were no patients who had received any treatment before thyroid surgery. Per the study methods: The authors used CDR3 differences across clinicopathological groups to build a distant-metastasis classifier for papillary thyroid cancer. TCRdb re-clonotyped the PCR reads through MiXCR. These V and J calls originate from TCRdb's pipeline instead of the authors' own analysis. This sample has around 4,100 clones, with around a third found just once. The length of the CDR3 is 13 residues. Germline lookup yields CDR1 MDHEN and CDR2 SYDVKM. V lost 6 bases and J 4 bases, leaving 12 bases between the germline ends. A word on this clone: No antigen is known for it.

Study conclusions and caveats: Patients with malignant thyroid tumors reportedly had significantly higher TCR beta diversity than those with benign nodules, in blood and tumor.

The sample consisted of adjacent normal tissue. The clonotype was recovered from a female donor with papillary thyroid cancer or a benign thyroid nodule (not recorded which). Some clones in this sample may be carry-over from other donors' samples. The V gene is TRBV28, the J gene TRBJ1-1; the D is unclear. The chain's CDR3 is CASSRARSTEAFF. CDR3 coding DNA: TGTGCCAGCAGCCGAGCGAGGTCCACTGAAGCTTTCTTT.